Listed below are T cell receptor beta chains from one sample, sequenced in a study of blood T cell repertoires in COVID-19. The assay was immunoSEQ multiplex PCR, and TCRdb's table has in-frame clones only and misses some. The table shows approximately 390,000 clones, with approximately 87% occurring only once. The specimen was PBMCs or T cells enriched from blood (not recorded which). These receptors originate from a woman in her 50s who had recovered from COVID-19. The CDR3 runs from the conserved cysteine through the conserved F or W. D genes are given only for firm matches. Clone size appears in some rows only: once, few, many, or a class for an expanded clone.

size: once; J: TRBJ2-7; V: TRBV30; D: NA; CDR3: CAWTAPSEGYEQYF; DNA: TGTGCCTGGACCGCCCCGTCGGAGGGTTACGAGCAGTACTTC
size: NA; J: TRBJ1-6; V: TRBV14; D: NA; CDR3: CASSQSAVSNSPLHF; DNA: TGTGCCAGCAGCCAAAGTGCAGTATCTAATTCACCCCTCCACTTT
size: NA; J: TRBJ2-7; V: TRBV27; D: NA; CDR3: CATRDIPDSYEQYF; DNA: TGTGCCACCCGGGACATCCCGGACTCCTACGAGCAGTACTTC
size: NA; J: TRBJ2-7; V: TRBV6-5; D: TRBD2; CDR3: CASRTSGGGTYEQYF; DNA: TGTGCCAGCAGGACTAGCGGGGGGGGAACCTACGAGCAGTACTTC
size: once; J: TRBJ2-1; V: TRBV28; D: NA; CDR3: CASSSAGPPPYNEQFF; DNA: TGTGCCAGCAGCTCCGCGGGCCCCCCGCCCTACAATGAGCAGTTCTTC
size: NA; J: TRBJ1-2; V: TRBV19; D: NA; CDR3: CASRAMDSGYGYTF; DNA: TGTGCCAGTAGGGCCATGGACAGCGGCTATGGCTACACCTTC
size: NA; J: TRBJ1-4; V: TRBV9; D: TRBD1; CDR3: CASSSTWGQGGEKLFF; DNA: TGTGCCAGCAGCTCCACCTGGGGACAGGGGGGAGAAAAACTGTTTTTT
size: NA; J: TRBJ2-3; V: TRBV30; D: NA; CDR3: CAWSVEAGTDTQYF; DNA: TGTGCCTGGAGTGTGGAGGCGGGCACAGATACGCAGTATTTT
size: NA; J: TRBJ1-2; V: TRBV7-9; D: TRBD1; CDR3: CASSFADRGGNYGYTF; DNA: TGTGCCAGCAGCTTTGCGGACAGGGGGGGAAACTATGGCTACACCTTC
size: NA; J: TRBJ2-2; V: TRBV7-7; D: NA; CDR3: CASSFSTGSGGELFF; DNA: TGTGCTAGCAGCTTTTCTACAGGGAGTGGCGGGGAGCTGTTTTTT
size: NA; J: TRBJ1-1; V: TRBV3-1/TRBV3-2; D: NA; CDR3: CASSHQGGTEAFF; DNA: TGTGCCAGCAGCCACCAAGGGGGCACTGAAGCTTTCTTT
size: NA; J: TRBJ1-6; V: TRBV5-5; D: NA; CDR3: CASSSLAGPGNSPLHF; DNA: TGTGCCAGCAGTTCCCTAGCCGGCCCTGGTAATTCACCCCTCCACTTT
size: NA; J: TRBJ2-5; V: TRBV2; D: TRBD2; CDR3: CASSERGGKETQYF; DNA: TGTGCCAGCAGTGAACGCGGGGGAAAAGAGACCCAGTACTTC
size: NA; J: TRBJ1-4; V: TRBV6-1; D: NA; CDR3: CASSETWGANEKLFF; DNA: TGTGCCAGCAGTGAAACCTGGGGGGCTAATGAAAAACTGTTTTTT
size: once; J: TRBJ1-1; V: TRBV18; D: NA; CDR3: CASSPYYSGGHTEAFF; DNA: TGTGCCAGCTCACCCTACTACTCCGGGGGTCACACTGAAGCTTTCTTT
size: once; J: TRBJ2-7; V: TRBV29-1; D: TRBD1; CDR3: CSVGDPTGGYEQYF; DNA: TGCAGCGTTGGGGATCCGACAGGGGGATACGAGCAGTACTTC
size: NA; J: TRBJ2-7; V: TRBV4-1; D: TRBD2; CDR3: CASSQGNGGISYEQYF; DNA: TGCGCCAGCAGCCAAGGGAACGGGGGGATCTCCTACGAGCAGTACTTC
size: NA; J: TRBJ2-6; V: TRBV28; D: TRBD1; CDR3: CASSWDRSFGANVLTF; DNA: TGTGCCAGCAGTTGGGACAGGTCGTTTGGGGCCAACGTCCTGACTTTC
size: NA; J: TRBJ1-1; V: TRBV5-8; D: TRBD1; CDR3: CASSLNYGTGLGNEAFF; DNA: TGTGCCAGCAGCTTGAATTACGGGACAGGGTTGGGGAATGAAGCTTTCTTT
size: NA; J: TRBJ2-7; V: TRBV10-3; D: TRBD1; CDR3: CAIRPGGGQGSYEQYF; DNA: TGTGCCATCAGACCCGGGGGGGGACAGGGGTCCTACGAGCAGTACTTC
size: NA; J: TRBJ1-2; V: TRBV4-2; D: NA; CDR3: CASSQDQGLNYGYTF; DNA: TGTGCCAGCAGCCAAGATCAGGGTTTAAACTATGGCTACACCTTC
size: NA; J: TRBJ2-3; V: TRBV5-1; D: NA; CDR3: CASSSAAATRADTQYF; DNA: TGCGCCAGCAGCTCTGCAGCTGCGACTAGGGCTGATACGCAGTATTTT
size: NA; J: TRBJ2-1; V: TRBV2; D: TRBD2; CDR3: CASRLAGGNEQFF; DNA: TGTGCCAGCAGACTAGCGGGGGGAAATGAGCAGTTCTTC
size: NA; J: TRBJ1-5; V: TRBV19; D: TRBD1; CDR3: CASSMSRGTNQPQHF; DNA: TGTGCCAGTAGTATGAGCAGGGGGACAAATCAGCCCCAGCATTTT
size: NA; J: TRBJ1-6; V: TRBV12-3/TRBV12-4; D: NA; CDR3: CASSFVRSPLHF; DNA: TGTGCCAGCAGTTTCGTCCGTTCACCCCTCCACTTT
size: NA; J: TRBJ2-3; V: TRBV3-1/TRBV3-2; D: TRBD2; CDR3: CASSQGGGRDTQYF; DNA: TGTGCCAGCAGCCAAGGCGGGGGGCGCGATACGCAGTATTTT
size: NA; J: TRBJ1-2; V: TRBV6-1; D: NA; CDR3: CASSEVRFNIYGYTF; DNA: TGTGCCAGCAGTGAAGTCAGATTCAACATCTATGGCTACACCTTC
size: NA; J: TRBJ1-2; V: TRBV7-9; D: NA; CDR3: CASSLVPGNYGYTF; DNA: TGTGCCAGCAGCTTAGTGCCAGGGAACTATGGCTACACCTTC
size: NA; J: TRBJ2-6; V: TRBV2; D: NA; CDR3: CASQRGGANVLTF; DNA: TGTGCCAGCCAAAGGGGTGGGGCCAACGTCCTGACTTTC
size: NA; J: TRBJ1-5; V: TRBV7-8; D: NA; CDR3: CASSGEGNQPQHF; DNA: TGTGCCAGCAGCGGAGAGGGGAATCAGCCCCAGCATTTT
size: NA; J: TRBJ2-7; V: TRBV5-1; D: NA; CDR3: CASSLATRTYEQYF; DNA: TGCGCCAGCAGCTTGGCGACACGGACATACGAGCAGTACTTC
size: NA; J: TRBJ2-3; V: TRBV5-1; D: NA; CDR3: CASSFGGTSTDTQYF; DNA: TGCGCCAGCAGCTTTGGAGGGACGAGCACAGATACGCAGTATTTT
size: NA; J: TRBJ1-2; V: TRBV2; D: NA; CDR3: CASSDGRSRRANSQYGYTF; DNA: TGTGCCAGCAGTGATGGAAGGTCGCGCAGGGCCAACAGCCAATATGGCTACACCTTC
size: NA; J: TRBJ2-4; V: TRBV7-2; D: TRBD2; CDR3: CASSLTLAGAKNIQYF; DNA: TGTGCCAGCAGCTTAACCCTAGCGGGGGCCAAAAACATTCAGTACTTC
size: NA; J: TRBJ1-1; V: TRBV2; D: NA; CDR3: CASTILAGEAFF; DNA: TGTGCCAGCACCATCCTCGCGGGTGAAGCTTTCTTT
size: once; J: TRBJ2-7; V: TRBV3-1/TRBV3-2; D: NA; CDR3: CASSQTGPEQYF; DNA: TGTGCCAGCAGCCAAACTGGGCCTGAGCAGTACTTC
size: NA; J: TRBJ1-2; V: TRBV6-1; D: NA; CDR3: CASSEGRRINYGYTF; DNA: TGTGCCAGCAGTGAGGGGCGCAGGATCAACTATGGCTACACCTTC
size: NA; J: TRBJ2-2; V: TRBV7-9; D: TRBD1; CDR3: CASSSGQGANTGELFF; DNA: TGTGCCAGCAGCTCGGGACAGGGGGCGAACACCGGGGAGCTGTTTTTT
size: NA; J: TRBJ2-1; V: TRBV14; D: TRBD2; CDR3: CASSQFQVAGAREQFF; DNA: TGTGCCAGCAGCCAATTCCAGGTAGCGGGGGCGCGTGAGCAGTTCTTC